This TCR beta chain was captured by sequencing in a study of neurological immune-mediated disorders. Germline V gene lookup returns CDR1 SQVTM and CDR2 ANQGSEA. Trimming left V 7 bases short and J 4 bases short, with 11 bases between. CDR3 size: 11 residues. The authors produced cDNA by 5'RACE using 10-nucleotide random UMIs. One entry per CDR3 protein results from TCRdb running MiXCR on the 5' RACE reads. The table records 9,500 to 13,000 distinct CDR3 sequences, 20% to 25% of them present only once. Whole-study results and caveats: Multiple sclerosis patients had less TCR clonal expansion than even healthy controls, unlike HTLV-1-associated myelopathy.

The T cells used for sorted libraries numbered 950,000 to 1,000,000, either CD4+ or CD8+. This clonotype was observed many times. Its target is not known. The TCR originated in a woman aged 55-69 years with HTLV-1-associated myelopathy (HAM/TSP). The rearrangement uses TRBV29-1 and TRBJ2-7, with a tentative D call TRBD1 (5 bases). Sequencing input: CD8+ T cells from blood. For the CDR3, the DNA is TGCAGCGGGCAGGGTTTGTACGAGCAGTACTTC. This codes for CSGQGLYEQYF.